These 5 T cell receptor beta chains were all obtained from the same sample, sequenced in a study of Graves' ophthalmopathy and Graves' hyperthyroidism. The study amplified TCR beta CDR3 regions using RNA transcripts. The first round was an RT-PCR with HTBI primers, and the second round was a multiplex PCR. TCRdb itself ran the multiplex PCR reads through MiXCR, one entry per CDR3 protein. This sample yields about 400,000 distinct CDR3 sequences, of which 20% to 25% are seen a single time; roughly 3.2% belongs to the top ten. The sequencing sample was made of peripheral blood. The receptor source for this set is a woman under 30 with stable Graves' hyperthyroidism.

This clonotype appeared many times. The chain links TRBV3-1 to TRBJ2-2; D call uncertain. Germline CDR1 reads LGHDT; CDR2 reads YNNKEL (reference sequence). The CDR3 contains 15 residues. V lost 0 bases and J lost 6, with 11 bases in between. DNA for the CDR3: TGTGCCAGCAGCCAAGATACGTTTAGTTCCGGGGAGCTGTTTTTT. Amino acids: CASSQDTFSSGELFF.

This clonotype has at least ten counts. The rearrangement links TRBV12-3 or TRBV12-4 to TRBJ2-5; no definite D call. V was trimmed by 6 bases and J by 4 bases, leaving 9 bases between them. This CDR3 spans 12 amino acids. The CDR3 DNA is TGTGCCAGCAGCCACTTGGGAGAGACCCAGTACTTC. Protein product: CASSHLGETQYF.

The table lists this clonotype with many counts. V and J are TRBV20-1 and TRBJ2-7; the match to TRBD1 covers 8 bases. The CDR3 is 15 amino acids. The germline V gene has CDR1 DFQATT and CDR2 SNEGSKA (reference sequence). Trimming at V came to 4 bases and at J to 3 bases, leaving 11 bases not matched to a gene. CDR3 region: CSATSSGGSNYEQYF. DNA for the CDR3: TGCAGTGCTACTTCTTCAGGGGGCTCCAACTACGAGCAGTACTTC.

This clonotype was detected ten times or more. The chain couples TRBV9 to TRBJ1-1, with 10 bases lining up with TRBD1. This CDR3 is 15 amino acids long. Germline-derived CDR1 and CDR2 are SGDLS and YYNGEE. V shed 4 bases, J shed 5 bases, and the junction held 8 bases outside the gene matches. The CDR3, as DNA: TGTGCCAGCAGCCCCACCGGGACAGGGGTTACTGAAGCTTTCTTT. Translated: CASSPTGTGVTEAFF.

This clonotype was detected a few times. The rearrangement joins TRBV13 to TRBJ1-2; 7 nucleotides line up with TRBD1. Germline loops: CDR1 PRHDT, CDR2 FYEKMQ (reference sequence). J was trimmed by 6 bases and V by 4 bases; bases with no gene match: 8. The CDR3 is 14 residues long. As DNA, the CDR3 is TGTGCCAGCAGCTCGCAGGGACAGTTCCATGGCTACACCTTC. Its translation is CASSSQGQFHGYTF.